Listed below are T cell receptor beta chains from one sample, sequenced in a study of beta chain features in type 1 diabetes. Libraries were prepared by immunoSEQ multiplex PCR; TCRdb keeps only in-frame clonotypes and omits some of them. The profile shows about 140,000 clones, about 7% of them singletons. The sequenced material came from central memory CD4+ T cells from blood. These TCRs come from a woman aged 25-40 years in good health. Each CDR3 is given with its conserved first and last residue. The D gene is left open where the match is weak. Size tells how often a clone was seen (once, few, many) or the class of an expanded clone, and some rows leave it out.

v_call	d_call	j_call	clone_size	cdr3_aa	cdr3_nt
TRBV5-1	.	TRBJ1-1	few	CASSYDRPRDTEAFF	TGCGCCAGCAGCTACGACAGGCCTCGGGATACTGAAGCTTTCTTT
TRBV5-6	.	TRBJ1-2	.	CASSLDGPGTF	TGTGCCAGCAGCTTGGATGGTCCCGGCACCTTC
TRBV30	.	TRBJ1-1	many	CAWSAMNTEAFF	TGTGCCTGGAGTGCCATGAACACTGAAGCTTTCTTT
TRBV23-1	TRBD1	TRBJ2-7	few	CASSHADRAPYEQYF	TGCGCCAGCAGTCACGCGGACAGGGCGCCCTACGAGCAGTACTTC
TRBV7-2	.	TRBJ1-1	.	CASSLGGMNTEAFF	TGTGCCAGCAGCTTAGGAGGGATGAACACTGAAGCTTTCTTT
TRBV7-2	.	TRBJ1-2	.	CASSPQEDYGYTF	TGTGCCAGCAGCCCCCAGGAGGACTATGGCTACACCTTC
TRBV5-4	.	TRBJ2-7	.	CASSPRAVGTYEQYF	TGTGCCAGCAGCCCGCGGGCTGTGGGTACCTACGAGCAGTACTTC
TRBV6-6	.	TRBJ2-5	.	CATHSRERKTQYF	TGTGCCACCCACTCACGAGAGAGGAAGACCCAGTACTTC
TRBV7-3	TRBD2	TRBJ2-1	few	CASSLVAGAMGNEQFF	TGTGCCAGCAGCCTAGTAGCGGGGGCAATGGGCAATGAGCAGTTCTTC
TRBV7-9	.	TRBJ2-7	many	CASSLGLSSGETAQYF	TGTGCCAGCAGCTTAGGACTAAGTTCGGGGGAGACAGCGCAGTACTTC
TRBV28	TRBD2	TRBJ2-1	few	CASGELAGVHSEQFF	TGTGCCAGCGGCGAACTAGCGGGAGTTCATAGTGAGCAGTTCTTC
TRBV5-1	.	TRBJ2-1	.	CASREYASSYNEQFF	TGCGCCAGCAGGGAGTACGCTAGCTCCTACAATGAGCAGTTCTTC
TRBV20-1	TRBD1	TRBJ2-7	.	CSARDSYEQYF	TGCAGTGCACGGGACAGCTACGAGCAGTACTTC
TRBV7-2	.	TRBJ2-1	few	CASSAAGVRLNEQFF	TGTGCCAGCAGCGCAGCAGGGGTAAGGCTCAATGAGCAGTTCTTC
TRBV28	.	TRBJ2-7	.	CASSLTGTKIYEQYF	TGTGCCAGCAGTTTGACCGGGACAAAGATCTACGAGCAGTACTTC
TRBV5-4	TRBD2	TRBJ2-1	.	CASSYGTSEPNEQFF	TGCGCCAGCAGTTACGGGACTAGCGAACCCAATGAGCAGTTCTTC
TRBV18	TRBD2	TRBJ2-3	few	CASSPETSGMTDTQYF	TGTGCCAGCTCACCTGAGACTAGCGGGATGACAGATACGCAGTATTTT
TRBV2	.	TRBJ2-6	.	CASSDEAAGANVLTF	TGTGCCAGCAGTGATGAGGCCGCTGGGGCCAACGTCCTGACTTTC
TRBV13	.	TRBJ2-3	.	CASSWTAGDTQYF	TGTGCCAGCAGCTGGACCGCGGGAGATACGCAGTATTTT
TRBV11-2	TRBD1	TRBJ1-2	.	CASSRAGTGNSGYTF	TGTGCCAGCAGCCGCGCCGGGACAGGGAACAGTGGCTACACCTTC
TRBV14	.	TRBJ1-1	many	CASSSIGTNTEAFF	TGTGCCAGCAGCTCTATAGGGACTAACACTGAAGCTTTCTTT
TRBV19	.	TRBJ2-7	few	CASSQGYQAYEQYF	TGTGCCAGTAGTCAGGGATATCAGGCCTACGAGCAGTACTTC
TRBV18	.	TRBJ2-7	many	CASSPKRTSHEQYF	TGTGCCAGCTCACCAAAGAGAACTAGCCACGAGCAGTACTTC
TRBV6-6	TRBD1	TRBJ2-6	.	CASSLAGGHGANVLTF	TGTGCCAGCAGCCTTGCAGGGGGCCACGGGGCCAACGTCCTGACTTTC
TRBV7-3	.	TRBJ2-1	few	CASSRGPSLNDEQFF	TGTGCCAGCAGCCGAGGGCCTTCGTTAAACGATGAGCAGTTCTTC
TRBV6-6	.	TRBJ1-5	.	CASRERGDQPQHF	TGTGCCAGCAGGGAACGGGGAGACCAGCCCCAGCATTTT
TRBV7-9	TRBD1	TRBJ1-5	.	CASSPGDRDYSNQPQHF	TGTGCCAGCAGTCCCGGAGACAGGGATTATAGCAATCAGCCCCAGCATTTT
TRBV7-6	TRBD2	TRBJ2-7	few	CASSPSTSGGYEQYF	TGTGCCAGCAGCCCCTCGACTAGCGGGGGATACGAGCAGTACTTC
TRBV7-3	.	TRBJ2-2	.	CASSRGATGELFF	TGTGCCAGCAGCCGAGGCGCCACCGGGGAGCTGTTTTTT
TRBV9	.	TRBJ1-2	few	CASTGQGRGYGYTF	TGTGCCAGCACGGGGCAAGGCAGGGGCTATGGCTACACCTTC
TRBV7-2	TRBD1	TRBJ1-1	few	CASSLRQGLSNTEAFF	TGTGCCAGCAGCCTTAGACAGGGGCTGTCGAACACTGAAGCTTTCTTT
TRBV4-1	TRBD2	TRBJ2-7	few	CASSQARSSGLNYEQYF	TGCGCCAGCAGCCAAGCAAGGTCTAGCGGGCTCAACTACGAGCAGTACTTC
TRBV11-1	TRBD2	TRBJ2-7	few	CASSRTASGSYEQYF	TGTGCCAGCAGCAGGACTGCGAGCGGGAGTTACGAGCAGTACTTC
TRBV12-5	TRBD2	TRBJ2-3	few	CASGSSGSGSTDTQYF	TGTGCTAGTGGTTCTAGCGGGAGCGGGAGCACAGATACGCAGTATTTT
TRBV29-1	TRBD1	TRBJ2-4	many	CSAMRGQGDIQYF	TGCAGCGCCATGCGAGGACAGGGAGACATTCAGTACTTC
TRBV2	.	TRBJ2-1	.	CASRRDSSYNEQFF	TGTGCCAGCAGGAGAGACTCCTCCTACAATGAGCAGTTCTTC
TRBV5-1	TRBD1	TRBJ2-6	.	CASSPTGASGANVLTF	TGCGCCAGCAGCCCCACAGGGGCCTCTGGGGCCAACGTCCTGACTTTC
TRBV7-2	.	TRBJ2-2	.	CASSLEGVNTGELFF	TGTGCCAGCAGCTTAGAAGGGGTGAACACCGGGGAGCTGTTTTTT
TRBV7-2	.	TRBJ2-3	few	CASSQDRKTYQEDTQYF	TGTGCCAGCAGCCAAGATAGGAAGACTTACCAAGAAGATACGCAGTATTTT
TRBV19	.	TRBJ2-4	.	CASSISAASGGIQYF	TGTGCCAGTAGTATCAGTGCGGCAAGCGGTGGCATTCAGTACTTC
TRBV7-2	.	TRBJ2-7	.	CASSYDRTQPYEQYF	TGTGCCAGCAGCTATGACCGGACACAACCCTACGAGCAGTACTTC
TRBV7-9	TRBD2	TRBJ2-3	many	CASSPGVAGVADTQYF	TGTGCCAGCAGTCCAGGGGTAGCGGGAGTGGCAGATACGCAGTATTTT